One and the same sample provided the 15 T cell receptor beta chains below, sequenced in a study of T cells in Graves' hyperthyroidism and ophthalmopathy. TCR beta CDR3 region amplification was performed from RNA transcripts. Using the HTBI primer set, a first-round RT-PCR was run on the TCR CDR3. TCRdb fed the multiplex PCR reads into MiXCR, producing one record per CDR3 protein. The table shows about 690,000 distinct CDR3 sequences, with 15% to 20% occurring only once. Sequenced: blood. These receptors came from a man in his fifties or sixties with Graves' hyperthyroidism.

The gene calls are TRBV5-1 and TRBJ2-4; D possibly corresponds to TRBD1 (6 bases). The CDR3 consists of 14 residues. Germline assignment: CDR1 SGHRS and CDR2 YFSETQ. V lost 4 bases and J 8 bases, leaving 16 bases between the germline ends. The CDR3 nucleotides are TGCGCCAGCAGCATGGACAGTCCCTTGGACATTCAGTACTTC. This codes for CASSMDSPLDIQYF.

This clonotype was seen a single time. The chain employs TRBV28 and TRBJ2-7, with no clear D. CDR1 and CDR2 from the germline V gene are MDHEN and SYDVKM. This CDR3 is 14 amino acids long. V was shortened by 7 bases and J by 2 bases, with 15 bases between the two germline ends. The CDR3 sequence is CASTLDGGAYEQYF. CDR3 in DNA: TGTGCCAGCACCTTAGACGGCGGCGCCTACGAGCAGTACTTC.

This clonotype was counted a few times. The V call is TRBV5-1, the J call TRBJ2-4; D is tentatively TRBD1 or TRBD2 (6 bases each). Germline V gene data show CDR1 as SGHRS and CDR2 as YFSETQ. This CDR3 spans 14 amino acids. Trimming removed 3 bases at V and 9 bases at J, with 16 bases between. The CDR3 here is CASSSQGEGGIQYF. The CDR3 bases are TGCGCCAGCAGCTCCCAGGGAGAGGGGGGCATTCAGTACTTC. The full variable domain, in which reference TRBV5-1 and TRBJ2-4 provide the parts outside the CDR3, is KAGVTQTPRYLIKTRGQQVTLSCSPISGHRSVSWYQQTPGQGLQFLFEYFSETQRNKGNFPGRFSGRQFSNSRSEMNVSTLELGDSALYLCASSSQGEGGIQYFGAGTRLSVL.

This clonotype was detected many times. CDR3 sequence: CASSSGQGGSPLHF. The CDR3, as DNA: TGTGCCAGCAGCTCGGGACAGGGCGGCTCACCCCTCCACTTT. The chain is built from TRBV3-1 and TRBJ1-6; TRBD1 matches 9 bases. The ends lost 5 bases at V and 10 bases at J; junction bases unmatched: 6. CDR3 length: 14 amino acids. Germline V gene sequence: CDR1 LGHDT, CDR2 YNNKEL (reference sequence).

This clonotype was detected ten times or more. In nucleotides, the CDR3 is TGTGCCAGCAGCCACCCCGATCTCACAGATACGCAGTATTTT. Encoded protein: CASSHPDLTDTQYF. V is TRBV27 and J is TRBJ2-3; D gene uncertain. There are 14 residues in the CDR3. The V and J ends lost 6 bases and 2 bases respectively, with 12 bases between them. Germline V lookup: CDR1 MNHEY, CDR2 SMNVEV (reference sequence).

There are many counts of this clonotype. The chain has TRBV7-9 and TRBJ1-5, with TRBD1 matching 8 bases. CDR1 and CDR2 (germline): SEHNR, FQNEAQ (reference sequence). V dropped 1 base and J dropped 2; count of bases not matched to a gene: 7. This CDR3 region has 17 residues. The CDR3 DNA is TGTGCCAGCAGCTTAGATGGACAGGGTAGGGGCAATCAGCCCCAGCATTTT. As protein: CASSLDGQGRGNQPQHF. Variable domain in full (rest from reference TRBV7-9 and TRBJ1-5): DTGVSQNPRHKITKRGQNVTFRCDPISEHNRLYWYRQTLGQGPEFLTYFQNEAQLEKSRLLSDRFSAERPKGSFSTLEIQRTEQGDSAMYLCASSLDGQGRGNQPQHFGDGTRLSIL.

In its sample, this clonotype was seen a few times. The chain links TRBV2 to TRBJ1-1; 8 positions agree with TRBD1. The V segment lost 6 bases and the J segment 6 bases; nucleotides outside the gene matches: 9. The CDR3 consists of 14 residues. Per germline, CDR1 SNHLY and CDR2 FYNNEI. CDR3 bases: TGTGCCAGCAGGACAGGACAGGGCTCGTCTGAAGCTTTCTTT. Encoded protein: CASRTGQGSSEAFF.

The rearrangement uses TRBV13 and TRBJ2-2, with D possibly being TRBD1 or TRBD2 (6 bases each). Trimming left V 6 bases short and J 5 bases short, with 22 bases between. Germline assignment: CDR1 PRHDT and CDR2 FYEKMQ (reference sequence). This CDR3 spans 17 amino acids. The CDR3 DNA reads TGTGCCAGCAGTTTTACACTAGCCCGGGGGCAAACCGGGGAGCTGTTTTTT. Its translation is CASSFTLARGQTGELFF.

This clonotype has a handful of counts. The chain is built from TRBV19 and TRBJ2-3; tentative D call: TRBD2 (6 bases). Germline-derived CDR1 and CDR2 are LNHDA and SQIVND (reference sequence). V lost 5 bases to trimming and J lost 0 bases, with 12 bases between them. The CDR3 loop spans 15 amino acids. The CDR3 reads CASSALGTSTDTQYF. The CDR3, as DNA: TGTGCCAGTAGTGCTCTTGGGACTAGCACAGATACGCAGTATTTT.

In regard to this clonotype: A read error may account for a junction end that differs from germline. CDR3: CANSFPISPLHF. The CDR3 region has the DNA TGTGCCAACAGCTTCCCAATTTCACCCCTCCACTTT. V and J are TRBV7-2 and TRBJ1-6; D gene ambiguous. Germline CDR1 SGHTA, CDR2 FQGNSA. The CDR3 runs 12 residues.

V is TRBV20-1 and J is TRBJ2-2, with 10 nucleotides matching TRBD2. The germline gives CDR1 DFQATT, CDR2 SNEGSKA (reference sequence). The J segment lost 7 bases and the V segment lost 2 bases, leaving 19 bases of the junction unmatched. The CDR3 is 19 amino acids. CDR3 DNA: TGCAGTGCTAGATCTCAAGCGGGCCTAGCGGGAGATGGCGTCGGGGAGCTGTTTTTT. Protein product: CSARSQAGLAGDGVGELFF.

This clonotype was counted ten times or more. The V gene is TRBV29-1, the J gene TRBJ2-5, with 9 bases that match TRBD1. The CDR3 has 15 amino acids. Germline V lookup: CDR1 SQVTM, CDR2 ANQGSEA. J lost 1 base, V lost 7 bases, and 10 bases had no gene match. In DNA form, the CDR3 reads TGCAGCGCAAAGTCCCGGGACAGGGCCCAAGAGACCCAGTACTTC. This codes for CSAKSRDRAQETQYF.

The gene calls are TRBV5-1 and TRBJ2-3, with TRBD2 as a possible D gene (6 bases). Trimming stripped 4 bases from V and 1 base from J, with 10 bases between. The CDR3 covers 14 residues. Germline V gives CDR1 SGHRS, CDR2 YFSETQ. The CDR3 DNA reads TGCGCCAGCAGCCAAGGGACTCGCACAGATACGCAGTATTTT. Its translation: CASSQGTRTDTQYF.

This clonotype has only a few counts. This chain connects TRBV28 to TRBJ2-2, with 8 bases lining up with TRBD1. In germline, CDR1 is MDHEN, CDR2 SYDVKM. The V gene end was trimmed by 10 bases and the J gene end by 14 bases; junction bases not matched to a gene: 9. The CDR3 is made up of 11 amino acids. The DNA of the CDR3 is TGTGCCACCCAACTCGGACAGGGACTGTTTTTT. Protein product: CATQLGQGLFF.

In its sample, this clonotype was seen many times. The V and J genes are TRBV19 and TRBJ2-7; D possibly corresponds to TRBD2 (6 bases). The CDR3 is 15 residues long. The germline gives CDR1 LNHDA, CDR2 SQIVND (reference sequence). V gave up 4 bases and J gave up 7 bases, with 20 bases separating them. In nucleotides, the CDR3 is TGTGCCAGTAGTACCTTCGGGACTGGGATTTTGGAGCAGTACTTC. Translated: CASSTFGTGILEQYF.